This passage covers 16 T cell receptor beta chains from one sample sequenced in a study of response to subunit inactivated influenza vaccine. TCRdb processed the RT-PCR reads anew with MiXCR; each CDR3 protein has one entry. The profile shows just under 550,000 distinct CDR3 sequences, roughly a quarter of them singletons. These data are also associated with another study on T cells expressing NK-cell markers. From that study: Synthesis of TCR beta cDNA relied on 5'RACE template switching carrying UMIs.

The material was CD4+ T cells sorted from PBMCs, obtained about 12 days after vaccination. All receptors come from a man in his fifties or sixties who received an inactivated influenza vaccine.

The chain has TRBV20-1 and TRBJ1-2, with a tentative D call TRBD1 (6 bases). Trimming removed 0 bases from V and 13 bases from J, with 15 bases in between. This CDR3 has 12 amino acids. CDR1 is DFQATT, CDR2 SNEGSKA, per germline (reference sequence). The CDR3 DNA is TGCAGTGCTAGAGAGGTATACAGGGCCCCCACCTTC. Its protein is CSAREVYRAPTF.

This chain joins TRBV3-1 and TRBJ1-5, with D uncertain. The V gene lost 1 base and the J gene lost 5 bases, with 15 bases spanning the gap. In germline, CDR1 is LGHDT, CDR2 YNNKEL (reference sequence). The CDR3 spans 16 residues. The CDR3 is CASSQGGPHGDQPQHF. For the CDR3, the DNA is TGTGCCAGCAGCCAAGGAGGCCCCCACGGAGATCAGCCCCAGCATTTT. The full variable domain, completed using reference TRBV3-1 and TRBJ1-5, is DTAVSQTPKYLVTQMGNDKSIKCEQNLGHDTMYWYKQDSKKFLKIMFSYNNKELIINETVPNRFSPKSPDKAHLNLHINSLELGDSAVYFCASSQGGPHGDQPQHFGDGTRLSIL.

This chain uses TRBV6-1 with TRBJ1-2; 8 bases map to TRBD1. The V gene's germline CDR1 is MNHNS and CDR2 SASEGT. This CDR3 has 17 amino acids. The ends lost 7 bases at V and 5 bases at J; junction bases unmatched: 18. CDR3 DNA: TGTGCCAGCAAAAACGAAATAGGACAGGGAGGGGGGTATGGCTACACCTTC. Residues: CASKNEIGQGGGYGYTF.

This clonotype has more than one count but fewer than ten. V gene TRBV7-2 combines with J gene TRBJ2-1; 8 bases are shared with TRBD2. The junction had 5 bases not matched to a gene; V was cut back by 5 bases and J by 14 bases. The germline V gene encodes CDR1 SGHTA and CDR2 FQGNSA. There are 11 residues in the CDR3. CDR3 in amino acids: CASSTGTREFF. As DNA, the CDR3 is TGTGCCAGCAGCACCGGGACTAGGGAGTTCTTC.

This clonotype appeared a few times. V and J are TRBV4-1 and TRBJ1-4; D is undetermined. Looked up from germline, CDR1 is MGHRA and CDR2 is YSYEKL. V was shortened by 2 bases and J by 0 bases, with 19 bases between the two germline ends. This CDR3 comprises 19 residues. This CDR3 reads CASSQFGRGGSATNEKLFF. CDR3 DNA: TGCGCCAGCAGCCAATTCGGACGGGGAGGGTCTGCAACTAATGAAAAACTGTTTTTT.

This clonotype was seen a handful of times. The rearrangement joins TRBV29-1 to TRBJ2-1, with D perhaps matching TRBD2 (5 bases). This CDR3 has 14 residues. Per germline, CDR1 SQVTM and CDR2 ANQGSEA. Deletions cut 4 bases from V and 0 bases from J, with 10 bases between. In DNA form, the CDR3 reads TGCAGCGTTGCAACGGGGAGCTCCTACAATGAGCAGTTCTTC. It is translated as CSVATGSSYNEQFF.

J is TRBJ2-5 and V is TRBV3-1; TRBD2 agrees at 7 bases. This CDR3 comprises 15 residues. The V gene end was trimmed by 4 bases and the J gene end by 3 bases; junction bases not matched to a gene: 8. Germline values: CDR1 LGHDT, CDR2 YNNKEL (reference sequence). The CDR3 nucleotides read TGTGCCAGCAGCCCCGAGACTAGCTCGGAAGAGACCCAGTACTTC. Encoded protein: CASSPETSSEETQYF.

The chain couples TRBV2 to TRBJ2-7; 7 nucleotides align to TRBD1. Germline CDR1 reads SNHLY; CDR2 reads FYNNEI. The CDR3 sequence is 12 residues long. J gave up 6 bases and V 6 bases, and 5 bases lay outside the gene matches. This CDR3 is CASRGDSLEQYF. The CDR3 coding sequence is TGTGCCAGCAGGGGGGACAGCCTCGAGCAGTACTTC.

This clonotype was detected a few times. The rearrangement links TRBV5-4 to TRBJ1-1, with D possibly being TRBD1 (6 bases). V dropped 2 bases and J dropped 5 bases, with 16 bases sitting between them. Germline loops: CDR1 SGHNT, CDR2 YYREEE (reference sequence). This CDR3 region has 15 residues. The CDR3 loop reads CASSFISGTRTEAFF. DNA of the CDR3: TGTGCCAGCAGCTTCATATCGGGGACAAGAACTGAAGCTTTCTTT.

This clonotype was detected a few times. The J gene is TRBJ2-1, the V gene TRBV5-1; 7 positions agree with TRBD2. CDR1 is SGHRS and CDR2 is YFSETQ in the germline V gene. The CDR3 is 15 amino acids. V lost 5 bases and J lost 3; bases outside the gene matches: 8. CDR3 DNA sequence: TGCGCCAGCAGAAAAGCGGGAAACTTCTACAATGAGCAGTTCTTC. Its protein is CASRKAGNFYNEQFF.

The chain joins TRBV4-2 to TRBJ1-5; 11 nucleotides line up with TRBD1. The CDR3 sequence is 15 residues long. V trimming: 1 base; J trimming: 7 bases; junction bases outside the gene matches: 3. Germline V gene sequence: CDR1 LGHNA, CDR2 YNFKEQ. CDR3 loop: CASSQGTGGYQPQHF. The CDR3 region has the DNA TGTGCCAGCAGCCAAGGGACAGGGGGCTACCAGCCCCAGCATTTT.

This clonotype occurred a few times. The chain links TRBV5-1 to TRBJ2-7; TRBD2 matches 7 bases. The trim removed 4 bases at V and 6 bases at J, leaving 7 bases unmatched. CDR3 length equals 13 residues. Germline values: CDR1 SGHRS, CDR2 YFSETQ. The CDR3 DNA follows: TGCGCCAGCAGCCTAGACGGGGAGGGCGAGCAGTACTTC. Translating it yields CASSLDGEGEQYF.

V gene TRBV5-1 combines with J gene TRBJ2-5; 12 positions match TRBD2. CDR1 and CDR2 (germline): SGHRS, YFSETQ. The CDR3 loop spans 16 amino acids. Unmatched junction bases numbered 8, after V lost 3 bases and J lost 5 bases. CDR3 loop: CASSSVTSGSAETQYF. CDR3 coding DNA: TGCGCCAGCAGCTCTGTGACTAGCGGGAGTGCCGAGACCCAGTACTTC.

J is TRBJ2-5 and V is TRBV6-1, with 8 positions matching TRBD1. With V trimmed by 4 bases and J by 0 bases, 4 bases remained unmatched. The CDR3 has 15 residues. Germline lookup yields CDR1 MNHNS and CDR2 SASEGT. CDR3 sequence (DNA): TGTGCCAGCAGTGCAAGACAGGGGAACCAAGAGACCCAGTACTTC. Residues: CASSARQGNQETQYF.

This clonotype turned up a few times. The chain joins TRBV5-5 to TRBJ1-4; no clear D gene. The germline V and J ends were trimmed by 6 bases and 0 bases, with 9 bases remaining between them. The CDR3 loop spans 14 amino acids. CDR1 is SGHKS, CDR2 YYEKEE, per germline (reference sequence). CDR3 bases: TGTGCCAGCACCCCCTCTGCAACTAATGAAAAACTGTTTTTT. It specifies CASTPSATNEKLFF. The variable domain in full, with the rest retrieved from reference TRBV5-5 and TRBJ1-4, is DAGVTQSPTHLIKTRGQQVTLRCSPISGHKSVSWYQQVLGQGPQFIFQYYEKEERGRGNFPDRFSARQFPNYSSELNVNALLLGDSALYLCASTPSATNEKLFFGSGTQLSVL.

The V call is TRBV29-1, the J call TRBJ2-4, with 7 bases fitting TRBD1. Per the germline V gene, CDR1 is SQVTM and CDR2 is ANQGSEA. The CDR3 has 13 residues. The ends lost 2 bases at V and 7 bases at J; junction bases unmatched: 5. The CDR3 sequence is CSVEFGRGNIQYF. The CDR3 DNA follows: TGCAGCGTTGAATTCGGCAGGGGGAACATTCAGTACTTC.